A selection of T cell receptor beta chains follows, all from one sample in a study of blood T cells in healthy people across ages. From the 5' RACE reads, TCRdb called clonotypes with MiXCR, one entry per CDR3 protein. The data contain approximately 850,000 distinct CDR3 sequences, 55% to 70% of them singletons. The sample taken for sequencing was blood. These receptors were taken from a man aged 25-45 years in good health. The conserved cysteine and the conserved F or W are not part of the CDR3 here. Size values are once, few and many counts, or a class for expanded clones, and some rows have none.

clone size: .; V gene: TRBV24-1; J gene: TRBJ2-1; CDR3 protein: ATSDFVGGEQF
clone size: .; V gene: TRBV7-9; J gene: TRBJ1-5; CDR3 protein: ASSQSWQPQH
clone size: many; V gene: TRBV11-2; J gene: TRBJ2-3; CDR3 protein: ASSLAGAGSRPDTQY
clone size: .; V gene: TRBV27; J gene: TRBJ1-2; CDR3 protein: ASNPGTGSPGLPGYT
clone size: .; V gene: TRBV5-1; J gene: TRBJ2-3; CDR3 protein: ASIGGASDTQY
clone size: few; V gene: TRBV7-9; J gene: TRBJ2-7; CDR3 protein: ASSFEGGQGTRSTYEQY
clone size: .; V gene: TRBV29-1; J gene: TRBJ1-2; CDR3 protein: SAVYGGEGYT
clone size: .; V gene: TRBV5-1; J gene: TRBJ1-3; CDR3 protein: ASRGAGASGNTIY
clone size: once; V gene: TRBV11-1; J gene: TRBJ2-3; CDR3 protein: ASSFALSGGALDTQY
clone size: once; V gene: TRBV2; J gene: TRBJ2-3; CDR3 protein: AGSRGNQDTQY
clone size: .; V gene: TRBV6-2/TRBV6-3; J gene: TRBJ2-1; CDR3 protein: ASSCGGSGLGNEQF
clone size: .; V gene: TRBV7-2; J gene: .; CDR3 protein: ANSSGTELYEQY
clone size: .; V gene: TRBV6-1; J gene: TRBJ2-5; CDR3 protein: ASSSPRQYSYQETQY
clone size: few; V gene: TRBV27; J gene: TRBJ2-1; CDR3 protein: ASKGHEQF
clone size: .; V gene: TRBV12-3/TRBV12-4; J gene: TRBJ2-6; CDR3 protein: ASSLSVPSGANVLT
clone size: few; V gene: TRBV10-3; J gene: TRBJ2-1; CDR3 protein: ASRPSGAGDNEQF
clone size: .; V gene: TRBV20-1; J gene: TRBJ1-5; CDR3 protein: SAVSAGSRQPQH
clone size: .; V gene: TRBV2; J gene: TRBJ2-7; CDR3 protein: ASSEALSGHSYEQY
clone size: .; V gene: TRBV10-3; J gene: .; CDR3 protein: ATQSMRGETQY
clone size: once; V gene: TRBV7-3; J gene: .; CDR3 protein: ASSLTVGGDEQY
clone size: .; V gene: TRBV5-4; J gene: TRBJ2-3; CDR3 protein: ASSLRAGGITDTQY
clone size: .; V gene: TRBV7-2; J gene: TRBJ2-7; CDR3 protein: ASSSHRGADEQY
clone size: .; V gene: TRBV7-8; J gene: TRBJ2-7; CDR3 protein: ASSLVAVAGPNYEQY
clone size: .; V gene: TRBV20-1; J gene: TRBJ2-4; CDR3 protein: SARAPGLATQY
clone size: .; V gene: TRBV7-2; J gene: TRBJ2-1; CDR3 protein: ASSLTGWNEQF
clone size: .; V gene: TRBV20-1; J gene: TRBJ2-1; CDR3 protein: SAREDPEQF
clone size: .; V gene: TRBV6-5; J gene: TRBJ2-1; CDR3 protein: ASSRKSGYNEQF
clone size: few; V gene: TRBV29-1; J gene: TRBJ2-1; CDR3 protein: SVLGGSLYNEQF
clone size: once; V gene: TRBV20-1; J gene: TRBJ1-6; CDR3 protein: SARDRLNSPLH
clone size: .; V gene: TRBV20-1; J gene: TRBJ2-3; CDR3 protein: SVTRESTDTQY